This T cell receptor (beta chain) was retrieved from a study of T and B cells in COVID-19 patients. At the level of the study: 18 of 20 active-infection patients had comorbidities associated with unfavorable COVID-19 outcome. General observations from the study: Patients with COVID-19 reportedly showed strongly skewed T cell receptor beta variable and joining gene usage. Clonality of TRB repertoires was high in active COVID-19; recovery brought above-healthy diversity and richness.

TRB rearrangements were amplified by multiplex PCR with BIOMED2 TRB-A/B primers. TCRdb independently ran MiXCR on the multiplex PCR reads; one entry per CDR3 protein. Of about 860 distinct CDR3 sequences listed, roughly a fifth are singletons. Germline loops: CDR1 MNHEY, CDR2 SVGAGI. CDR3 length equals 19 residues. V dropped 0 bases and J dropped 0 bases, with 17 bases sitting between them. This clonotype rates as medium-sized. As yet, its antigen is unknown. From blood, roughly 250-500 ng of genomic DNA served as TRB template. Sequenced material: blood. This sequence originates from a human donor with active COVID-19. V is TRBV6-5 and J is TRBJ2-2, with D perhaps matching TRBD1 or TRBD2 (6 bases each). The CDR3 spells CASSYSRTASGPNTGELFF. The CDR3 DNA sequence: TGTGCCAGCAGTTACTCGAGGACAGCGAGCGGGCCGAACACCGGGGAGCTGTTTTTT.